Listed below are T cell receptor beta chains from one sample, sequenced in a study of CD4 and CD8 cells across lung adenocarcinoma regions. Via MiXCR, TCRdb re-called the PCR reads, giving one row per CDR3 protein. The table has approximately 18,000 distinct CDR3 sequences, 51% seen once; the top ten hold roughly 60%. The specimen was CD8+ T cells from the center of a lung tumor. These receptors were collected from a female donor with lung adenocarcinoma. The CD4 and CD8 labels of this study may be unreliable. The CDR3 runs from the conserved cysteine through the conserved F or W. A D gene is named only where the DNA matches it firmly. The size field is filled for only some rows; it gives once, few, many or a size class.

TRBV7-2	NA	NA	TRBJ2-1	TGTGCCAGCAGCTTAGGCCTGAGGGATGAGCAGTTCTTC	CASSLGLRDEQFF
TRBV6-1	NA	NA	TRBJ2-3	TGTGCCAGCGGGGCTCGAGGGGCGCGGGACGCAGAGACGCAGTATTTC	CASGARGARDAETQYF
TRBV6-1	NA	TRBD2	TRBJ2-1	TGTGCCAGCAGGACCGGGGCGGGGGGGACCTACGAGCAGTTCTTC	CASRTGAGGTYEQFF
TRBV6-1	NA	TRBD2	TRBJ2-2	TGTGCCAGCAGTGGACTAGCGGGGGGTGTGAACACCGGTACGCTGTATTTT	CASSGLAGGVNTGTLYF
TRBV6-1	NA	NA	TRBJ2-1	TGTGCCAGCAGTGCTCAGGGGGAGGCCTACAATGAGCAGTTCTTC	CASSAQGEAYNEQFF
TRBV6-1	many	NA	TRBJ2-5	TGTGCCAGCAGTGAATTCGCGAGCGGGTTCCAAGAGACCCAGTACTTC	CASSEFASGFQETQYF
TRBV6-1	NA	NA	TRBJ2-4	TGTGCCAGGGGGCGAGCGGGCCCTGACAAAGAGATTCAGTACTTC	CARGRAGPDKEIQYF
TRBV6-1	once	NA	TRBJ2-3	TGTGCCAGCAGCGCTCGCTGGGACACGCAGTATTTT	CASSARWDTQYF
TRBV10-1	NA	TRBD2	TRBJ2-1	TGCGCCAGCAGTTTAGCCGGGACTAGCGGTTACAATGAGCAGTTCTTC	CASSLAGTSGYNEQFF
TRBV6-8	NA	TRBD2	TRBJ2-4	TGTGCCAGCCGTGTCTCGGGGACTAGCGCCACAGACACGCAGTATTTC	CASRVSGTSATDTQYF
TRBV7-2	many	TRBD1	TRBJ2-5	TGTGCCAGCAGCACAGCCGGGACAGAGCAAGAGACCCAGTACTTC	CASSTAGTEQETQYF
TRBV6-1	NA	NA	TRBJ1-5	TGTGCCAGCAGTGAGCTGTGCCACTGTGGGCAGCCCCAGCATTTT	CASSELCHCGQPQHF
TRBV6-1	NA	NA	TRBJ2-7	TGTGCCAGCAGTGAAATCGGCAGGGGGGAGATAGCGGGCTACGAGCAGTACTTC	CASSEIGRGEIAGYEQYF
TRBV6-5	many	NA	TRBJ2-2	TGTGCCAGCAGTTACGTTACTAGGAAGCCCGGGGAGCTGTTTTTT	CASSYVTRKPGELFF
TRBV25-1	NA	NA	TRBJ2-3	TGTGCCAGCAGTGAATGGGGTCTGTCTGCCACAAATACGCAGTACTTT	CASSEWGLSATNTQYF
TRBV5-1	NA	NA	TRBJ1-6	TGCGCCAGCAGCCCATATGGGGATAATTCACCCCTCCACTTT	CASSPYGDNSPLHF
TRBV6-5	once	NA	TRBJ2-4	TGTGCCAGCCGCGACTCGGGGATGTGCGCCACAGATACGCAGTACTTC	CASRDSGMCATDTQYF
TRBV6-5	few	NA	TRBJ2-3	TGTGCCAGCAGTTATGGCAGGGCGGGGGATACGCAGTATTTT	CASSYGRAGDTQYF
TRBV6-5	NA	NA	TRBJ2-1	TGTGCCAGCAGTTCACTTTCTGGGGCCGGGGGGCGGGATAAGCAGTTCTTC	CASSSLSGAGGRDKQFF
TRBV6-5	NA	NA	TRBJ1-4	TGTGCCAGCAGTTACAGGGACGGGGGAAAACTGTTTTTT	CASSYRDGGKLFF
TRBV6-1	NA	NA	TRBJ2-2	NA	CASSRRGASESSPLHFGNTGELFF
TRBV27	NA	NA	TRBJ2-5	TGTGCCAGCACGGGTTGCGGGGGCCCTGGCCCAGAGACCCAGTACTTC	CASTGCGGPGPETQYF